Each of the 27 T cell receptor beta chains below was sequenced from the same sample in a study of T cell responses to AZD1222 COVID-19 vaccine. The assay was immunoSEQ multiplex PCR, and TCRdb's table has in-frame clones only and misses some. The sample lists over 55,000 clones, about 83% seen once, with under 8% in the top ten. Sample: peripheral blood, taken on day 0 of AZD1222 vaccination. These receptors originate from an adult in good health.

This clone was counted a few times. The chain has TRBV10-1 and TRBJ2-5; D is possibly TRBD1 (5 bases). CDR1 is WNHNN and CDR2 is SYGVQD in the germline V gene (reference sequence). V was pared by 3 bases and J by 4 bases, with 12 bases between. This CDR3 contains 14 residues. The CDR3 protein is CASSDRVGRETQYF. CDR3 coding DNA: TGCGCCAGCAGTGACAGGGTAGGAAGAGAGACCCAGTACTTC.

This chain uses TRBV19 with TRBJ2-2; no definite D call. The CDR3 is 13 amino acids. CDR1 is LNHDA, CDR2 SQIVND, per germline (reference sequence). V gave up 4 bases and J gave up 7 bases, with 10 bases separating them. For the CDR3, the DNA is TGTGCCAGTAGTAGAGACGGCGGCGGGGAGCTGTTTTTT. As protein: CASSRDGGGELFF.

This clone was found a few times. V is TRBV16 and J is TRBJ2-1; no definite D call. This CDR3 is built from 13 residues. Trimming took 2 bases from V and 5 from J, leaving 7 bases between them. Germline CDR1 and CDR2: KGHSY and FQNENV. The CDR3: CASSQGRNNEQFF. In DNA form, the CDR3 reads TGTGCCAGCAGCCAAGGCAGAAACAATGAGCAGTTCTTC.

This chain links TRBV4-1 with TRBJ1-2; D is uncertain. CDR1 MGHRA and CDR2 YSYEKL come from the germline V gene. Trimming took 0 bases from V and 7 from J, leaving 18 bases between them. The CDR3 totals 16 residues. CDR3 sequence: CASSQDGVGSPVGYTF. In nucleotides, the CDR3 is TGCGCCAGCAGCCAAGATGGTGTGGGTAGCCCGGTTGGCTACACCTTC.

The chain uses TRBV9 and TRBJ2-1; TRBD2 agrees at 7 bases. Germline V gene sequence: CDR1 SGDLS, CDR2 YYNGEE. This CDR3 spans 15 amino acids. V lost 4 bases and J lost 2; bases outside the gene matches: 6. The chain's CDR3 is CASSQGGIPYNEQFF. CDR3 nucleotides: TGTGCCAGCAGCCAGGGAGGGATCCCCTACAATGAGCAGTTCTTC.

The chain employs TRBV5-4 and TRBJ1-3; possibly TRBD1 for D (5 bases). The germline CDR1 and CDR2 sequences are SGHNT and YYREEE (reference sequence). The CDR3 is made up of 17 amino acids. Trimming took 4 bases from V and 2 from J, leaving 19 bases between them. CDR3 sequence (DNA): TGTGCCAGCAGCCGGGGGGGTCGGCCCCGCGCTGGAAACACCATATATTTT. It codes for CASSRGGRPRAGNTIYF. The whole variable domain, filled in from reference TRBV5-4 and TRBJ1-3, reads ETGVTQSPTHLIKTRGQQVTLRCSSQSGHNTVSWYQQALGQGPQFIFQYYREEENGRGNFPPRFSGLQFPNYSSELNVNALELDDSALYLCASSRGGRPRAGNTIYFGEGSWLTVV.

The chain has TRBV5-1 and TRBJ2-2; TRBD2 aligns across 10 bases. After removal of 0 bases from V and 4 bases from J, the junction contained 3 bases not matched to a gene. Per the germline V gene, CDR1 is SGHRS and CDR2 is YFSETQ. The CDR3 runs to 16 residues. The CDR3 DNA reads TGCGCCAGCAGCTTGGTTAGCGGGGGGACCACCGGGGAGCTGTTTTTT. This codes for CASSLVSGGTTGELFF.

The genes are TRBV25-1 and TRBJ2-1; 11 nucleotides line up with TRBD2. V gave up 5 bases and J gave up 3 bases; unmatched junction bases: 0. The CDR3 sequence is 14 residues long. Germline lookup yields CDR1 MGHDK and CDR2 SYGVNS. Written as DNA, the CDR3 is TGTGCCAGCAGTCTAGCGGGGGGCTACAATGAGCAGTTCTTC. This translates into CASSLAGGYNEQFF.

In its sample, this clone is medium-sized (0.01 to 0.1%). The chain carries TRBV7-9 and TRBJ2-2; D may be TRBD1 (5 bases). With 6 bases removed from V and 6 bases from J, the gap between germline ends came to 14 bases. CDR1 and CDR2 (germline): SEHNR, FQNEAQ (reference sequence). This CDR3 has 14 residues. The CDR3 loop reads CASSLIGVAGELFF. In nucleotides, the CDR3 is TGTGCCAGCAGTCTCATAGGGGTGGCCGGGGAGCTGTTTTTT.

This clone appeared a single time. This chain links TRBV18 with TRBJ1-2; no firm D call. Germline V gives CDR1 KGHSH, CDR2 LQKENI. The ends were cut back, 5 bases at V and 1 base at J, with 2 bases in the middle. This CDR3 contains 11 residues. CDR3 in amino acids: CASSDNYGYTF. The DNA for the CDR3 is TGTGCCAGCTCAGATAACTATGGCTACACCTTC.

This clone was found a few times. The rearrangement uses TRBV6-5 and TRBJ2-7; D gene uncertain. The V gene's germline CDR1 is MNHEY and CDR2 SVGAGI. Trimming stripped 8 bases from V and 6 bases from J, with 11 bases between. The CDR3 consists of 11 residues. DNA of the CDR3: TGTGCCAGCCTCCGAGGTGGCGAGCAGTACTTC. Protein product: CASLRGGEQYF.

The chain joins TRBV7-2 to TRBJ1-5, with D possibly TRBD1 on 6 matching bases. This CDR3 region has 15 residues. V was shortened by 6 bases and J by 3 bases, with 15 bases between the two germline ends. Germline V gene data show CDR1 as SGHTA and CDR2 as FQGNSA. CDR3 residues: CASSTQQGHNQPQHF. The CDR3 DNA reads TGTGCCAGCAGTACTCAACAGGGACACAATCAGCCCCAGCATTTT.

The CDR3 sequence: CASSPRQGGATNEKLFF. In nucleotides, the CDR3 is TGTGCCAGCTCACCGAGACAGGGGGGGGCAACTAATGAAAAACTGTTTTTT. V gene TRBV18 combines with J gene TRBJ1-4, with TRBD1 matching 9 bases. The J segment lost 0 bases and the V segment lost 3 bases, leaving 5 bases of the junction unmatched. Germline CDR1 and CDR2: KGHSH and LQKENI. This CDR3 region has 17 residues. Supplemented by reference TRBV18 and TRBJ1-4, the full variable domain reads NAGVMQNPRHLVRRRGQEARLRCSPMKGHSHVYWYRQLPEEGLKFMVYLQKENIIDESGMPKERFSAEFPKEGPSILRIQQVVRGDSAAYFCASSPRQGGATNEKLFFGSGTQLSVL.

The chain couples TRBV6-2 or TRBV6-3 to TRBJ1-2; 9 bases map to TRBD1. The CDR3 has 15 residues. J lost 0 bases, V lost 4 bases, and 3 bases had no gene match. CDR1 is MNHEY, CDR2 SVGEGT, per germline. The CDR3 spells CASSWGQGSNYGYTF. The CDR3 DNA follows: TGTGCCAGCAGTTGGGGACAGGGCTCTAACTATGGCTACACCTTC.

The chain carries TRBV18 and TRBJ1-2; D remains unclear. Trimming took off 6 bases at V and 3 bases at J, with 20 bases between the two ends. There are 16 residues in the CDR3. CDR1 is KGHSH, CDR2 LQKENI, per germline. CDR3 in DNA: TGTGCCAGCTCCGCCAGAGGGAGTTCCCCGGACTATGGCTACACCTTC. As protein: CASSARGSSPDYGYTF.

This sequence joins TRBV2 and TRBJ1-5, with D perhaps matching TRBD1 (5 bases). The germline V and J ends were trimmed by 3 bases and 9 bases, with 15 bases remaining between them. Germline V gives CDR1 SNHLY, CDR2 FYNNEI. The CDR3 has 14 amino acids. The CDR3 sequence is CASSEGRAWGPQHF. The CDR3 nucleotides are TGTGCCAGCAGTGAGGGCAGGGCGTGGGGGCCCCAGCATTTT.

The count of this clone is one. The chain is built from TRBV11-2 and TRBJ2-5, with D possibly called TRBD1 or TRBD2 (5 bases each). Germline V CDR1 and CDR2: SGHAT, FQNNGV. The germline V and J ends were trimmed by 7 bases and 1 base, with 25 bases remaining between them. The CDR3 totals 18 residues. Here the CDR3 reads CASTPFPGTPSVQETQYF. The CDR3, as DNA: TGTGCCAGCACCCCTTTCCCCGGGACGCCCTCCGTCCAAGAGACCCAGTACTTC.

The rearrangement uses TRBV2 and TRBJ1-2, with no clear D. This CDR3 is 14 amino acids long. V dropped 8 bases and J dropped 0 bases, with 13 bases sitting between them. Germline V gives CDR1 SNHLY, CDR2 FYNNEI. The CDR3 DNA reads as TGTGCCAGCGCCAACAGTCGCGCTAACTATGGCTACACCTTC. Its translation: CASANSRANYGYTF.

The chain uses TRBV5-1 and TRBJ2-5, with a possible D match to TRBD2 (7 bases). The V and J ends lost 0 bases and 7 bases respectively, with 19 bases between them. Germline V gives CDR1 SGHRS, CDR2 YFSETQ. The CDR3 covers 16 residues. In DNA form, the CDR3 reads TGCGCCAGCAGCTTGGACGCCGGACTAGGGGGAGCGACCCAGTACTTC. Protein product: CASSLDAGLGGATQYF.

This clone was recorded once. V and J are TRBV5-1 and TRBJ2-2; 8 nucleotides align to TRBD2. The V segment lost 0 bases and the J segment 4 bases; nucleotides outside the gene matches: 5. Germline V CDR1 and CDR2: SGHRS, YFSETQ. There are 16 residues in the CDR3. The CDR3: CASSLGRGGSTGELFF. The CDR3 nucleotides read TGCGCCAGCAGCTTGGGGCGCGGGGGGTCCACCGGGGAGCTGTTTTTT.

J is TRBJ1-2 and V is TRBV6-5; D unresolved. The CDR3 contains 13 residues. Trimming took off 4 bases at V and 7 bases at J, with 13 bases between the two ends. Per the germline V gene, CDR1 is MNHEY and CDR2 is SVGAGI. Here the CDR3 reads CASSSSSRGGYTF. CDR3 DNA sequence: TGTGCCAGCAGTTCCTCGTCGCGAGGTGGCTACACCTTC.

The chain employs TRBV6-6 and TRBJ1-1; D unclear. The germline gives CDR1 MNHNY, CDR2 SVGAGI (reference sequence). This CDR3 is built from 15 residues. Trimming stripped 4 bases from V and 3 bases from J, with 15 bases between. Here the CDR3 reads CASSSIPQGHTEAFF. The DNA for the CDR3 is TGTGCCAGCAGTTCCATCCCGCAAGGACACACTGAAGCTTTCTTT.

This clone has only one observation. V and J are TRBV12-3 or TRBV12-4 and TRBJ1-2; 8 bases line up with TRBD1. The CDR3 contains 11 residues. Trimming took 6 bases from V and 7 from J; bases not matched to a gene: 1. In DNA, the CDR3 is TGTGCCAGCAGGGACAGGGCTGGCTACACCTTC. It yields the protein CASRDRAGYTF.

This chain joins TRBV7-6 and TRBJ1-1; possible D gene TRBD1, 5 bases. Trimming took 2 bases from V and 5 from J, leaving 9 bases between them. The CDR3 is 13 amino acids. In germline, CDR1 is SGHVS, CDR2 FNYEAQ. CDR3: CASSLRRGTEAFF. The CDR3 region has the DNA TGTGCCAGCAGCTTAAGACGGGGGACTGAAGCTTTCTTT. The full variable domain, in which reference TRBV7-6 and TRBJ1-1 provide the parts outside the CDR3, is GAGVSQSPRYKVTKRGQDVALRCDPISGHVSLYWYRQALGQGPEFLTYFNYEAQQDKSGLPNDRFSAERPEGSISTLTIQRTEQRDSAMYRCASSLRRGTEAFFGQGTRLTVV.

In DNA form, the CDR3 reads TGTGCCAGCAGCCAAGAAGGCGCGGCCCACATCCTTGAAGCTTTCTTT. This gives the protein CASSQEGAAHILEAFF. The genes are TRBV4-2 and TRBJ1-1; D is undetermined. There are 16 residues in the CDR3. Between the trimmed V and J ends, which lost 0 bases and 7 bases, there was a span of 18 bases. Germline V gene sequence: CDR1 LGHNA, CDR2 YNFKEQ.

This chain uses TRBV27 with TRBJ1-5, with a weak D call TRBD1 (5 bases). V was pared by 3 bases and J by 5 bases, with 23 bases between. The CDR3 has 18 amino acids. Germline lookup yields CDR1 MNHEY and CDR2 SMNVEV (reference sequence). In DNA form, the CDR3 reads TGTGCCAGCAGTTTGAACCTATGGTCCAGGGTCCCCCATCAGCCCCAGCATTTT. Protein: CASSLNLWSRVPHQPQHF.

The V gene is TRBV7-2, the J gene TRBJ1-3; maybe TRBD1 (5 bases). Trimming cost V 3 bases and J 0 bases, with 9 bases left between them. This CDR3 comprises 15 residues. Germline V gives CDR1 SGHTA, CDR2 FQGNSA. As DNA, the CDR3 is TGTGCCAGCAGCTTCGGGGGTAGCTCTGGAAACACCATATATTTT. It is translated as CASSFGGSSGNTIYF.